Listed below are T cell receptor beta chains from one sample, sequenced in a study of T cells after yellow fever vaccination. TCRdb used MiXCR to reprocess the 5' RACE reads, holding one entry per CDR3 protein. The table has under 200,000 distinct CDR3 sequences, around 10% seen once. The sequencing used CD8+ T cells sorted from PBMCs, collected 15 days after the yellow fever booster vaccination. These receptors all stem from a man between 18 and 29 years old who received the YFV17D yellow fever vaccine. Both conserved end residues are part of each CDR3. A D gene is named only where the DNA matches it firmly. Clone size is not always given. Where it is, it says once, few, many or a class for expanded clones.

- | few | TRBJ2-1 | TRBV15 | CATSRDTEGEQFF | TGTGCCACCAGCAGAGATACGGAGGGTGAGCAGTTCTTC
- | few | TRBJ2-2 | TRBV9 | CASSVGGYSPGELFF | TGTGCCAGCAGCGTAGGGGGATATTCACCCGGGGAGCTGTTTTTT
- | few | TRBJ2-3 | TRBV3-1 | CASSLRDRTDTQYF | TGTGCCAGCAGCCTCCGGGATCGCACAGATACGCAGTATTTT
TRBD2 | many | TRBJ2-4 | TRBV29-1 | CSVEIAGGNRNIQYF | TGCAGCGTTGAGATTGCGGGGGGGAATAGAAACATTCAGTACTTC
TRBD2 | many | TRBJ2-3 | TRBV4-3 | CASSEARGLAINTDTQYF | TGCGCCAGCAGCGAAGCTCGAGGACTAGCGATTAACACAGATACGCAGTATTTT
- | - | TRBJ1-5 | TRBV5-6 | CASKRGREQPQHF | TGTGCCAGCAAAAGAGGGAGGGAACAGCCCCAGCATTTT
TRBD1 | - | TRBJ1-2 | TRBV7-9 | CASSPPGQGFGYTF | TGTGCCAGCAGCCCGCCGGGACAGGGCTTTGGCTACACCTTC
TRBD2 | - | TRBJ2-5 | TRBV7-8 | CASSDWASGGLLPETQYF | TGTGCCAGCAGCGATTGGGCTAGCGGGGGCCTCCTCCCAGAGACCCAGTACTTC
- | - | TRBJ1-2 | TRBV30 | CAWSLGRGYTF | TGTGCCTGGAGTTTAGGTAGGGGCTACACCTTC
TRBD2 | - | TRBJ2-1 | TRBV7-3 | CASSYRGELYNEQFF | TGTGCCAGCAGCTACCGGGGGGAACTATACAATGAGCAGTTCTTC
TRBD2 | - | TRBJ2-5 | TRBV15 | CATSRDGLAGQETQYF | TGTGCCACCAGCAGAGACGGACTAGCGGGCCAAGAGACCCAGTACTTC
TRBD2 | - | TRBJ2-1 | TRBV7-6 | CASSDSGGPYNEQFF | TGTGCCAGCAGCGACAGCGGGGGGCCCTACAATGAGCAGTTCTTC
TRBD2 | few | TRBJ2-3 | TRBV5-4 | CASFGGAGGDTQYF | TGTGCCAGCTTCGGGGGGGCCGGTGGGGATACGCAGTATTTT
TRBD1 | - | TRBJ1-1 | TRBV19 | CASRQGMGTEAFF | TGTGCCAGTCGACAGGGGATGGGGACTGAAGCTTTCTTT
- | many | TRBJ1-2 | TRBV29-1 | CSVDSLNYGYTF | TGCAGCGTTGACTCCCTAAACTATGGCTACACCTTC
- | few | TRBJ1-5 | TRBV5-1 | CASRIDSNQPQHF | TGCGCCAGCAGAATAGATAGCAATCAGCCCCAGCATTTT
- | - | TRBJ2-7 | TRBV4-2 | CASSQATWDYEQYF | TGTGCCAGCAGCCAGGCGACTTGGGACTACGAGCAGTACTTC
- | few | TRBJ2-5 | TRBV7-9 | CASSPPRGLQETQYF | TGTGCCAGCAGCCCCCCCAGAGGGCTCCAAGAGACCCAGTACTTC
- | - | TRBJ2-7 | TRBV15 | CATSRDTGIYEQYF | TGTGCCACCAGCAGAGATACAGGGATATACGAGCAGTACTTC
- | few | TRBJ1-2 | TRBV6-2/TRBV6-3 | CASSYGVPDGYTF | TGTGCCAGCAGTTACGGAGTACCGGATGGCTACACCTTC
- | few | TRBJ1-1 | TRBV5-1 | CASAIRPGGNTEAFF | TGCGCCAGCGCCATCAGGCCGGGAGGTAACACTGAAGCTTTCTTT
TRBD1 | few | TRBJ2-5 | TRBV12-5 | CASGLVDRWNQETQYF | TGTGCTAGTGGTTTGGTGGACAGGTGGAACCAAGAGACCCAGTACTTC
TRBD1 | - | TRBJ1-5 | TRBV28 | CASKRTGGNQPQHF | TGTGCCAGCAAACGGACAGGGGGGAATCAGCCCCAGCATTTT
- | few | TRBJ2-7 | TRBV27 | CASSLSGEQYF | TGTGCCAGCAGTTTATCTGGGGAGCAGTACTTC
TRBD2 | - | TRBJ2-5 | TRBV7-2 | CASSLDRGGPRGKTQYF | TGTGCCAGCAGCTTAGACCGGGGGGGGCCACGAGGCAAGACCCAGTACTTC
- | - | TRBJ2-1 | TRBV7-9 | CASSSSRDHGHEQFF | TGTGCCAGCAGCTCGTCCCGGGACCACGGACATGAGCAGTTCTTC
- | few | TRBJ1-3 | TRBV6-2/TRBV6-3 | CASSFDSYSGNTIYF | TGTGCCAGCAGTTTTGACAGCTACTCTGGAAACACCATATATTTT
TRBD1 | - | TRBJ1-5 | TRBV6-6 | CASSYRDSGNQPQHF | TGTGCCAGCAGTTACCGGGACAGCGGCAATCAGCCCCAGCATTTT
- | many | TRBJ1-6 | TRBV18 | CASSPEVPYNSPLHF | TGTGCCAGCTCACCGGAGGTCCCCTATAATTCACCCCTCCACTTT
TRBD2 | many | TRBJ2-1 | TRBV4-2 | CASSQNLPSGGYNEQFF | TGTGCCAGCAGCCAAAACTTACCTAGCGGGGGATACAATGAGCAGTTCTTC
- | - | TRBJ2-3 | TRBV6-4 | CASSDSAGAPTDTQYF | TGTGCCAGCAGTGACTCCGCGGGGGCCCCCACAGATACGCAGTATTTT
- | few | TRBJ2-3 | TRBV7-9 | CASSPSVDTQYF | TGTGCCAGCAGCCCTAGTGTGGATACGCAGTATTTT
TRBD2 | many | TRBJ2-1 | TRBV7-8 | CASSLLAGGHNEQFF | TGTGCCAGCAGCTTACTAGCGGGGGGGCACAATGAGCAGTTCTTC
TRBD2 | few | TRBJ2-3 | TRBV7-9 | CASSLVSSGVTDTQYF | TGTGCCAGCAGCTTAGTTTCTAGCGGGGTCACAGATACGCAGTATTTT
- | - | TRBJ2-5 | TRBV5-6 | CASSLQARTETQYF | TGTGCCAGCAGCTTGCAGGCCCGCACAGAGACCCAGTACTTC
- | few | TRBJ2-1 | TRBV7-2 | CASSLGLGGEQFF | TGTGCCAGCAGCTTAGGTCTGGGAGGTGAGCAGTTCTTC
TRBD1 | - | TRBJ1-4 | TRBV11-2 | CASSTTGTDEKLFF | TGTGCCAGCAGCACAACCGGGACAGATGAAAAACTGTTTTTT
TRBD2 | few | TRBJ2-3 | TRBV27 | CASSFNGGSLFYTDTQYF | TGTGCCAGCAGTTTCAACGGGGGGTCGCTATTCTACACAGATACGCAGTATTTT
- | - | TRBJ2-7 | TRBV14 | CASSPYRNSYEQYF | TGTGCCAGCAGCCCATACAGGAACTCCTACGAGCAGTACTTC
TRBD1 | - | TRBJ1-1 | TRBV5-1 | CASSSGQGKRPRAFF | TGCGCCAGCAGCTCGGGACAGGGTAAGCGGCCGCGAGCTTTCTTT
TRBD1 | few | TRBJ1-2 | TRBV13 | CASSLTQGDVYGYTF | TGTGCCAGCAGCTTAACTCAGGGGGATGTCTATGGCTACACCTTC
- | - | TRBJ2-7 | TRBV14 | CASSPIPPGENYEQYF | TGTGCCAGCAGCCCAATACCGCCAGGGGAGAATTACGAGCAGTACTTC
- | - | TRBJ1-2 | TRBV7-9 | CASSPTPLRYYGYTF | TGTGCCAGCAGCCCGACTCCACTTAGGTACTATGGCTACACCTTC
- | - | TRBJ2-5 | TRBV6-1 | CASTGGSGTQYF | TGTGCCAGCACTGGGGGGTCGGGGACCCAGTACTTC
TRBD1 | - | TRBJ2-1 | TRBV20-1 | CSARRMDRGLRDEQFF | TGCAGTGCTAGGCGGATGGACAGGGGCCTAAGAGATGAGCAGTTCTTC
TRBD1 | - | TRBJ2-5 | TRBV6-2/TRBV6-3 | CASTLTLYRDRDMGETQYF | TGTGCCAGCACCCTGACACTCTATCGGGACAGGGACATGGGGGAGACCCAGTACTTC
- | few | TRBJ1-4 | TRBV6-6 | CASSGRAGHEKLFF | TGTGCCAGCAGCGGGCGGGCAGGGCATGAAAAACTGTTTTTT
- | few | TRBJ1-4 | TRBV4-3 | CASSQVDERSEKLFF | TGCGCCAGCAGCCAAGTAGACGAAAGAAGTGAAAAACTGTTTTTT
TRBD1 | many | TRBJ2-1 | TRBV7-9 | CASSRQGAENEQFF | TGTGCCAGCAGCCGACAGGGGGCTGAGAATGAGCAGTTCTTC
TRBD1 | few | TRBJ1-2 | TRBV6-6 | CASSGRTGAYGYTF | TGTGCCAGCAGTGGACGGACAGGGGCCTATGGCTACACCTTC
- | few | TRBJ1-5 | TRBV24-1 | CATSDLSGNQPQHF | TGTGCCACCAGTGATTTGTCCGGCAATCAGCCCCAGCATTTT
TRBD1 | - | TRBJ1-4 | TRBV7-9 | CASSQTRGGQDNEKLFF | TGTGCCAGCAGCCAGACCAGGGGGGGGCAGGATAATGAAAAACTGTTTTTT